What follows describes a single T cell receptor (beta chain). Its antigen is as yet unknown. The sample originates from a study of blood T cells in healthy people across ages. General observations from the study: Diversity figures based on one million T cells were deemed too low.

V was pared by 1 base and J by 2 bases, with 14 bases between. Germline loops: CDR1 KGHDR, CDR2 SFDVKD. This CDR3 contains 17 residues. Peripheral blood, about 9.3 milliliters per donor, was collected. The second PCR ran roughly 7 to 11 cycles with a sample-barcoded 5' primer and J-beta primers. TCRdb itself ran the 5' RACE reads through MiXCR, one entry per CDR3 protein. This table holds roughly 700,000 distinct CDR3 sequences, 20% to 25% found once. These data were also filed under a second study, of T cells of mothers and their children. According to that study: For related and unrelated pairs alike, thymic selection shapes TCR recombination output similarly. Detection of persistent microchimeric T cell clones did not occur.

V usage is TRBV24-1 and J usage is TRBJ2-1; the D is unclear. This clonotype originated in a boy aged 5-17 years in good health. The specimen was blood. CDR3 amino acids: CATSDFGGDGPYNEQFF. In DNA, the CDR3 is TGTGCCACCAGTGATTTCGGTGGAGACGGACCCTACAATGAGCAGTTCTTC.